Sequencing of this TCR beta chain was carried out in a study of blood T cell repertoires in COVID-19. Study-wide context: Sources were T cells, B-cell-depleted T cells, or PBMCs; the material itself was cDNA or gDNA.

Under the authors' procedure: How many nucleated cells were present was estimated from reference gene primer amplification. The table came from immunoSEQ multiplex PCR; TCRdb's copy has only in-frame clones and leaves some out. That table gives V, J and clone size, and the DNA gave D and trimming. The sample consists of 200,000 or so clones, roughly 76% of them appearing once. Seattle enrolled patients during active infection and tracked them longitudinally. The clonotype comes from an elderly woman with COVID-19, enrolled during active disease. The sample taken for sequencing was peripheral blood.

The CDR3: CAIRETGSNTEAFF. CDR3 DNA sequence: TGTGCCATCAGGGAAACAGGGAGTAATACTGAAGCTTTCTTT. This chain uses TRBV10-3 with TRBJ1-1, with a possible D match to TRBD1 (6 bases). The V end lost 6 bases, the J end lost 5 bases, and 16 bases lay between the germline ends. Germline CDR1 reads ENHRY; CDR2 reads SYGVKD. The length of the CDR3 is 14 residues.